This T cell receptor beta chain was observed in a study of T cell changes during pregnancy in multiple sclerosis. J was trimmed by 4 bases and V by 6 bases; bases with no gene match: 17. This CDR3 spans 18 amino acids. CDR1 and CDR2 (germline): SGHTA, FQGNSA. Method: immunoSEQ multiplex PCR; TCRdb's copy keeps in-frame clones and lacks some. The table lists under 40,000 clones, approximately 93% of them singletons. The sample was CD8+ T cells from peripheral blood mononuclear cells, taken in the third trimester of pregnancy. This sequence originates from a female donor with multiple sclerosis, enrolled in a pregnancy study. The chain recombines TRBV7-2 with TRBJ2-1, with 8 positions matching TRBD2. The CDR3 loop reads CASSRLPPETSVYNEQFF. CDR3 in DNA: TGTGCCAGCAGTCGCCTTCCGCCTGAGACTAGCGTGTACAATGAGCAGTTCTTC.